These 17 T cell receptor beta chains were sequenced from one sample in a study of Graves' ophthalmopathy and Graves' hyperthyroidism. Amplifying from RNA transcripts, the study obtained TCR beta CDR3 regions. First-round RT-PCR used HTBI primers; second-round multiplex PCR followed. MiXCR, applied by TCRdb to the multiplex PCR reads, yields one record per CDR3 protein. Among around 1.1 million distinct CDR3 sequences, about 40% were seen once, and the ten largest hold around 10%. Sequencing was carried out using peripheral blood or thyroid tissue (not recorded which). The receptor source for this set is an adult man with Graves' hyperthyroidism.

This clonotype was found many times. The chain recombines TRBV12-3 or TRBV12-4 with TRBJ2-7; no firm D call. The CDR3 has 12 amino acids. Trimming pared 3 bases from V and 2 bases from J, leaving 5 bases between. In DNA form, the CDR3 reads TGTGCCAGCAGTTTCTTTGCCTACGAGCAGTACTTC. Its translation is CASSFFAYEQYF.

This clonotype has just a few counts. The chain employs TRBV12-3 or TRBV12-4 and TRBJ1-1; D may be TRBD1 (6 bases). This CDR3 spans 16 amino acids. V was pared by 6 bases and J by 1 base, with 18 bases between. CDR3 DNA: TGTGCCAGCAGCCCTTCGGGGGCAGACAAGAACACTGAAGCTTTCTTT. Amino acid sequence: CASSPSGADKNTEAFF.

The chain couples TRBV4-2 to TRBJ1-1, with unresolved D. The V end lost 1 base, the J end lost 4 bases, and 10 bases lay between the germline ends. The CDR3 extends over 14 amino acids. In germline, CDR1 is LGHNA, CDR2 YNFKEQ. CDR3 sequence reads: CASSQGTTGTEAFF. The CDR3 DNA follows: TGTGCCAGCAGCCAAGGTACAACGGGCACTGAAGCTTTCTTT.

This clonotype has more than one count but fewer than ten. The chain combines TRBV7-8 with TRBJ2-2; D not resolved. Germline loops: CDR1 SGHVS, CDR2 FQNEAQ. The CDR3 has 15 amino acids. The V gene lost 2 bases and the J gene lost 1 base, with 8 bases spanning the gap. The CDR3 region is CASSLRILNTGELFF. In nucleotides, the CDR3 is TGTGCCAGCAGCTTAAGGATTTTGAACACCGGGGAGCTGTTTTTT.

The chain has TRBV10-3 and TRBJ2-5, with 11 nucleotides matching TRBD2. CDR3 length: 16 residues. CDR1 and CDR2 (germline): ENHRY, SYGVKD. With V trimmed by 6 bases and J by 5 bases, 11 bases remained unmatched. CDR3 sequence reads: CAIRDTSGGTVETQYF. CDR3 DNA sequence: TGTGCCATCAGAGACACTAGCGGGGGAACGGTGGAGACCCAGTACTTC.

This clonotype was counted a few times. At one of its ends the junction is not consistent with the germline gene, which may arise from a read error. The rearrangement links TRBV10-3 to TRBJ2-7; no clear D gene. CDR1 and CDR2 (germline): ENHRY, SYGVKD. CDR3 length equals 15 residues. CDR3 loop: CASSEALPAAYEQYF. CDR3 coding DNA: TGTGCCAGCAGTGAAGCGCTACCGGCGGCCTACGAGCAGTACTTC.

This clonotype came up a few times. The genes are TRBV7-3 and TRBJ2-5; TRBD1 matches at 7 bases. CDR1 and CDR2 (germline): SGHTA, FQGTGA. The CDR3 consists of 13 residues. The V segment lost 6 bases and the J segment 5 bases; nucleotides outside the gene matches: 6. In DNA form, the CDR3 reads TGTGCCAGCAGTACAGGACAGGATGAGACCCAGTACTTC. Its protein is CASSTGQDETQYF.

This clonotype was seen at least ten times. V usage is TRBV2 and J usage is TRBJ1-6, with unresolved D. In germline, CDR1 is SNHLY, CDR2 FYNNEI. This CDR3 region has 14 residues. The V end was cut by 6 bases, the J end by 0 bases, with 6 bases between. The CDR3 DNA is TGTGCCAGCAGGACCAGCTCCTATAATTCACCCCTCCACTTT. Translating gives CASRTSSYNSPLHF.

The chain carries TRBV5-1 and TRBJ1-5; 7 bases line up with TRBD1. Germline lookup yields CDR1 SGHRS and CDR2 YFSETQ. V lost 5 bases and J lost 6; bases outside the gene matches: 11. This CDR3 is built from 15 residues. CDR3 DNA: TGCGCCAGCAGGAGGGAAGGGGGCTCGGGTCAGCCCCAGCATTTT. This encodes CASRREGGSGQPQHF.

This clonotype was seen a few times. The chain combines TRBV13 with TRBJ2-2, with D tentatively TRBD1 (5 bases). Germline CDR1 is PRHDT and CDR2 is FYEKMQ (reference sequence). V lost 5 bases and J 0 bases, leaving 13 bases between the germline ends. There are 16 residues in the CDR3. This CDR3 is CASSPETATNTGELFF. The DNA for the CDR3 is TGTGCCAGCAGCCCAGAGACAGCTACGAACACCGGGGAGCTGTTTTTT.

At least ten counts were recorded for this clonotype. The V gene is TRBV7-2, the J gene TRBJ2-6, with D hard to call. Per the germline V gene, CDR1 is SGHTA and CDR2 is FQGNSA. V was shortened by 3 bases and J by 12 bases, with 12 bases between the two germline ends. This CDR3 spans 13 amino acids. CDR3 sequence: CASSFSVPPVLTF. The DNA of the CDR3 is TGTGCCAGCAGCTTCTCCGTTCCCCCCGTCCTGACTTTC. Full variable domain (rest looked up from reference TRBV7-2 and TRBJ2-6): GAGVSQSPSNKVTEKGKDVELRCDPISGHTALYWYRQSLGQGLEFLIYFQGNSAPDKSGLPSDRFSAERTGGSVSTLTIQRTQQEDSAVYLCASSFSVPPVLTFGAGSRLTVL.

J is TRBJ1-2 and V is TRBV12-3 or TRBV12-4; D remains unclear. The CDR3 contains 14 residues. Trimming took off 11 bases at V and 8 bases at J, with 24 bases between the two ends. CDR3 coding DNA: TGTGCCGGCGCCCCTCACGGTAGGGAGCCCGGCTACACCTTC. Residues: CAGAPHGREPGYTF.

This clonotype was recorded a few times. The chain couples TRBV9 to TRBJ2-7, with TRBD2 identical over 11 bases. V lost 5 bases to trimming and J lost 5 bases; unmatched junction nucleotides: 9. This CDR3 comprises 15 residues. CDR1 and CDR2 from the germline V gene are SGDLS and YYNGEE. The CDR3 reads CASSLSTSGNHEQYF. CDR3 bases: TGTGCCAGCAGTCTCTCGACTAGCGGGAATCACGAGCAGTACTTC.

This clonotype was counted many times. This chain joins TRBV5-6 and TRBJ2-5; tentative D call: TRBD2 (5 bases). The V end lost 5 bases, the J end lost 7 bases, and 15 bases lay between the germline ends. The CDR3 length is 13 residues. Germline V CDR1 and CDR2: SGHDT, YYEEEE. This chain's CDR3 is CASRLDSHGTQYF. CDR3 nucleotides: TGTGCCAGCAGACTGGACTCGCATGGGACCCAGTACTTC.

The sample holds a few counts of this clonotype. The chain recombines TRBV6-6 with TRBJ2-7; D unresolved. V lost 10 bases to trimming and J lost 1 base, with 11 bases between them. Germline loops: CDR1 MNHNY, CDR2 SVGAGI (reference sequence). This CDR3 has 12 amino acids. This CDR3 reads CAIETDSYEQYF. In nucleotides, the CDR3 is TGTGCCATCGAGACGGATTCCTACGAGCAGTACTTC.

This clonotype was recorded at least ten times. The chain uses TRBV10-1 and TRBJ1-1; D call uncertain. Per germline, CDR1 WNHNN and CDR2 SYGVQD (reference sequence). This CDR3 has 13 amino acids. The germline V and J ends were trimmed by 6 bases and 0 bases, with 8 bases remaining between them. CDR3 DNA: TGCGCCAGCAGACTCGAGATGAACACTGAAGCTTTCTTT. Its translation is CASRLEMNTEAFF.

This clonotype was seen a handful of times. The CDR3 reads CASSEGGGNEQYF. CDR3 coding DNA: TGTGCCAGCAGTGAAGGGGGAGGGAACGAGCAGTACTTC. This chain uses TRBV28 with TRBJ2-7; D is perhaps TRBD2 (7 bases). The V gene's germline CDR1 is MDHEN and CDR2 SYDVKM. Between the trimmed V and J ends, which lost 5 bases and 5 bases, there was a span of 13 bases. The CDR3 loop spans 13 amino acids.